Below, 23 T cell receptor beta chains from the same sample are listed, as sequenced in a study of blood T cells in healthy people across ages. Sample-barcoded 5' priming and a J-beta primer mix drove a second PCR of 7 to 11 cycles. TCRdb passed the 5' RACE reads through MiXCR, listing each CDR3 protein once. Among fewer than 2 million distinct CDR3 sequences listed, roughly two fifths were seen once. Sequenced material: blood. The receptors here all came from a human donor in good health.

The V call is TRBV20-1, the J call TRBJ1-1, with D possibly matching TRBD1 (5 bases). The CDR3 loop spans 13 amino acids. V dropped 6 bases and J dropped 3 bases, with 14 bases sitting between them. From germline, CDR1 is DFQATT and CDR2 SNEGSKA (reference sequence). This CDR3 reads CSAPDQGDTEAFF. The DNA for the CDR3 is TGCAGTGCGCCCGACCAAGGGGACACTGAAGCTTTCTTT.

This clonotype was counted ten times or more. The rearrangement uses TRBV5-4 and TRBJ2-6; D gene ambiguous. Germline V lookup: CDR1 SGHNT, CDR2 YYREEE (reference sequence). The ends were cut back, 3 bases at V and 4 bases at J, with 8 bases in the middle. The CDR3 length is 14 residues. CDR3 sequence (DNA): TGTGCCAGCAGCTGGAGCACCGGGGCCAACGTCCTGACTTTC. Translated, it gives CASSWSTGANVLTF. The full variable domain, with the rest looked up from reference TRBV5-4 and TRBJ2-6, is ETGVTQSPTHLIKTRGQQVTLRCSSQSGHNTVSWYQQALGQGPQFIFQYYREEENGRGNFPPRFSGLQFPNYSSELNVNALELDDSALYLCASSWSTGANVLTFGAGSRLTVL.

The table lists this clonotype with many counts. The chain combines TRBV20-1 with TRBJ2-5; D gene ambiguous. The germline CDR1 and CDR2 sequences are DFQATT and SNEGSKA (reference sequence). Trimming took 3 bases from V and 0 from J, leaving 5 bases between them. CDR3 length equals 12 residues. For the CDR3, the DNA is TGCAGTGCTAGCGGGTACCAAGAGACCCAGTACTTC. This sequence encodes CSASGYQETQYF.

The chain carries TRBV6-5 and TRBJ1-2; 9 bases map to TRBD1. Germline-derived CDR1 and CDR2 are MNHEY and SVGAGI. This CDR3 comprises 16 residues. V dropped 1 base and J dropped 0; count of bases not matched to a gene: 3. In DNA, the CDR3 is TGTGCCAGCAGTTACTGGACAGGGGAAGCTAACTATGGCTACACCTTC. It codes for CASSYWTGEANYGYTF.

The rearrangement links TRBV6-5 to TRBJ1-3, with D uncertain. Germline V CDR1 and CDR2: MNHEY, SVGAGI. V was trimmed by 2 bases and J by 0 bases, leaving 11 bases between them. The CDR3 runs 16 residues. The CDR3 reads CASSYGSGSSGNTIYF. Written as DNA, the CDR3 is TGTGCCAGCAGTTACGGATCGGGGAGCTCTGGAAACACCATATATTTT.

The chain couples TRBV25-1 to TRBJ2-5; weak D call: TRBD2 (6 bases). In germline, CDR1 is MGHDK, CDR2 SYGVNS. The CDR3 extends over 13 amino acids. V lost 7 bases, J lost 11 bases, and 20 bases lay in between. The chain's CDR3 is CASTRMVGGEQYF. The CDR3 DNA reads as TGTGCCAGCACCCGCATGGTGGGCGGGGAGCAGTACTTC. The variable domain in full, completed from reference TRBV25-1 and TRBJ2-5, reads EADIYQTPRYLVIGTGKKITLECSQTMGHDKMYWYQQDPGMELHLIHYSYGVNSTEKGDLSSESTVSRIRTEHFPLTLESARPSHTSQYLCASTRMVGGEQYFGPGTRLLVL.

Details on this clonotype: At one of its ends the junction is not consistent with the germline gene, which may arise from a read error. The chain employs TRBV20-1 and TRBJ2-3; 11 positions agree with TRBD2. The germline V gene has CDR1 DFQATT and CDR2 SNEGSKA (reference sequence). The CDR3 is made up of 15 amino acids. The CDR3 region has the DNA TGCAGTGCTTGGATACTAGCGGGGGTCACAGACACGCAGTATTTT. Protein sequence: CSAWILAGVTDTQYF.

In the case of this clonotype: At one boundary the junction diverges from the germline segment, which might be a read error. V is TRBV20-1 and J is TRBJ2-3; TRBD2 matches at 11 bases. Looked up from germline, CDR1 is DFQATT and CDR2 is SNEGSKA (reference sequence). This CDR3 is 16 amino acids long. DNA of the CDR3: TGTAGTGCCCTCCTCGTACTAGCGGGGGCATGGGATACGCAGTATTTT. It encodes CSALLVLAGAWDTQYF.

The J gene is TRBJ2-5, the V gene TRBV7-9; TRBD1 aligns across 9 bases. The J call may be wrong; the DNA end is better matched by TRBJ2-7. In germline, CDR1 is SEHNR, CDR2 FQNEAQ (reference sequence). The CDR3 is made up of 16 amino acids. The DNA of the CDR3 is TGTGCCAGCAGCTTACCAAAGAGACAGGGGGGCTACGAGCAGTACTTC. The encoded protein is CASSLPKRQGGYEQYF.

V is TRBV20-1 and J is TRBJ1-5; TRBD1 is a possible D gene (5 bases). Germline CDR1 DFQATT, CDR2 SNEGSKA (reference sequence). Trimming stripped 5 bases from V and 4 bases from J, with 12 bases between. The CDR3 has 13 residues. In nucleotides, the CDR3 is TGCAGTGCTCAGCGAGGGGAGAATCAGCCCCAGCATTTT. Translating it yields CSAQRGENQPQHF.

V usage is TRBV6-1 and J usage is TRBJ2-3; 16 nucleotides line up with TRBD2. V shed 6 bases, J shed 4 bases, and the junction held 13 bases outside the gene matches. Germline CDR1 reads MNHNS; CDR2 reads SASEGT. This CDR3 is 19 amino acids long. CDR3 bases: TGTGCCAGCAGAAGTCCGGGACTAGCGGGAGGGGCAGCTTCAGATACGCAGTATTTT. It specifies CASRSPGLAGGAASDTQYF.

This sequence joins TRBV25-1 and TRBJ1-5; D is uncertain. Germline values: CDR1 MGHDK, CDR2 SYGVNS. The CDR3 consists of 11 residues. V was shortened by 3 bases and J by 7 bases, with 4 bases between the two germline ends. CDR3 in DNA: TGTGCCAGCAGTGAGAAACAGCCCCAGCATTTT. Its protein product is CASSEKQPQHF.

In the case of this clonotype: The junction and the germline gene differ at one end; a read error may be behind it. The chain carries TRBV5-1 and TRBJ1-2; possible D gene TRBD1, 6 bases. The germline gives CDR1 SGHRS, CDR2 YFSETQ. The CDR3 has 14 residues. In DNA, the CDR3 is TGCGCCAGCAGCTTGAACAGGGTTTACTATGGCCACACCTTC. It is translated as CASSLNRVYYGHTF.

CDR3: CASSFTGSNEQYF. CDR3 in DNA: TGCGCCAGCAGCTTTACCGGGAGCAACGAGCAGTACTTC. This chain connects TRBV5-1 to TRBJ2-7, with D possibly matching TRBD2 (6 bases). Germline-derived CDR1 and CDR2 are SGHRS and YFSETQ. The CDR3 is made up of 13 amino acids. Trimming removed 2 bases at V and 5 bases at J, with 11 bases between.

This clonotype has just a few counts. CDR3 protein: CSASPPSRAPSAYEQYF. As DNA, the CDR3 is TGCAGTGCTAGTCCCCCAAGCCGAGCACCCTCCGCTTACGAGCAGTACTTC. This chain joins TRBV20-1 and TRBJ2-7; no firm D call. The CDR3 covers 17 residues. The ends were cut back, 3 bases at V and 4 bases at J, with 25 bases in the middle. Germline CDR1 reads DFQATT; CDR2 reads SNEGSKA (reference sequence).

The J gene is TRBJ2-7, the V gene TRBV6-5; D may be TRBD2 (6 bases). Germline CDR1 reads MNHEY; CDR2 reads SVGAGI. The V end lost 0 bases, the J end lost 3 bases, and 18 bases lay between the germline ends. The CDR3 is made up of 17 amino acids. DNA of the CDR3: TGTGCCAGCAGTTACTCGATACCCGGGGGTAATGGCTACGAGCAGTACTTC. Translating it yields CASSYSIPGGNGYEQYF.

This clonotype occurred a few times. The genes are TRBV2 and TRBJ2-7; no firm D call. The germline gives CDR1 SNHLY, CDR2 FYNNEI. Trimming stripped 2 bases from V and 3 bases from J, with 14 bases between. CDR3 length: 15 amino acids. The CDR3 DNA is TGTGCCAGCAGTGAAAATTCGCGGAGCTTCTACGAGCAGTACTTC. As protein: CASSENSRSFYEQYF.

The table lists this clonotype with a few counts. This chain's CDR3 is CSARDLGGGTRSNEQFF. Here the CDR3 DNA reads TGCAGTGCTAGAGATTTGGGCGGGGGGACTCGCTCCAATGAGCAGTTCTTC. The rearrangement links TRBV20-1 to TRBJ2-1; 8 bases map to TRBD2. The CDR3 consists of 17 residues. The germline gives CDR1 DFQATT, CDR2 SNEGSKA (reference sequence). The trim removed 0 bases at V and 6 bases at J, leaving 13 bases unmatched.

This clonotype turned up a few times. The chain combines TRBV6-2 or TRBV6-3 with TRBJ2-7, with 11 bases that match TRBD1. Per the germline V gene, CDR1 is MNHEY and CDR2 is SVGEGT. This CDR3 is 17 amino acids long. With 6 bases clipped from V and 3 bases from J, the junction kept 13 bases outside the gene matches. The CDR3 nucleotides are TGTGCCAGCAGCACCAACCAAGGGACAGGGGGTATCTACGAGCAGTACTTC. This sequence encodes CASSTNQGTGGIYEQYF.

This chain connects TRBV4-3 to TRBJ2-3, with D tentatively TRBD2 (6 bases). Germline CDR1 is LGHNA and CDR2 is YSLEER. The CDR3 is 16 amino acids. Trimming pared 4 bases from V and 2 bases from J, leaving 16 bases between. The CDR3 protein is CASSPSGTFFTDTQYF. The DNA for the CDR3 is TGCGCCAGCAGCCCCTCCGGGACTTTCTTCACAGATACGCAGTATTTT.

This clonotype was counted only a few times. The chain joins TRBV12-3 or TRBV12-4 to TRBJ1-2; D call uncertain. This CDR3 contains 14 residues. V was pared by 6 bases and J by 4 bases, with 15 bases between. CDR3 coding DNA: TGTGCCAGCAGATCCTACGAAGAGACCTATGGCTACACCTTC. It translates to CASRSYEETYGYTF.

This clonotype was counted only a few times. The chain is built from TRBV6-5 and TRBJ2-5; 8 bases map to TRBD1. The J call may be in error: the DNA end matches TRBJ2-7 better. This CDR3 spans 16 amino acids. Looked up from germline, CDR1 is MNHEY and CDR2 is SVGAGI. The CDR3 DNA follows: TGTGCCAGCAGTCAGACGGGACAGGCAATCAACTACGAGCAGTACTTC. Its translation is CASSQTGQAINYEQYF.

The V and J genes are TRBV4-3 and TRBJ1-4; D unresolved. Germline V gene sequence: CDR1 LGHNA, CDR2 YSLEER. The CDR3 length is 16 residues. The V end was cut by 1 base, the J end by 1 base, with 10 bases between. CDR3 DNA sequence: TGCGCCAGCAGCCAAGGAGAGGGCGGAACTAATGAAAAACTGTTTTTT. Its translation is CASSQGEGGTNEKLFF.